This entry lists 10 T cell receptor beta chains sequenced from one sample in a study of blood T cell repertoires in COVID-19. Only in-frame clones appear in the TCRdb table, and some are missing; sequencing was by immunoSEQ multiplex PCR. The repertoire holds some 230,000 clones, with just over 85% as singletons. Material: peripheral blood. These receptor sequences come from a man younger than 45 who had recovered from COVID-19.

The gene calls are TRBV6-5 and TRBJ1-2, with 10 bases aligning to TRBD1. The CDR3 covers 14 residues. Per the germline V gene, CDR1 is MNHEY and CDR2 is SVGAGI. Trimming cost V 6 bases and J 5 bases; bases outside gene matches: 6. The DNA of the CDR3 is TGTGCCAGCAGCTACCCGGGACAGGGGTATGGCTACACCTTC. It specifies CASSYPGQGYGYTF.

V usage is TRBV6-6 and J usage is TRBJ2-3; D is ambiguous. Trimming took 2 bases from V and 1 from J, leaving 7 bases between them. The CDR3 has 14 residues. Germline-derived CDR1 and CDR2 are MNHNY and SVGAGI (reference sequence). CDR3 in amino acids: CASSYAKRTDTQYF. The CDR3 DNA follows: TGTGCCAGCAGTTACGCGAAGCGCACAGATACGCAGTATTTT.

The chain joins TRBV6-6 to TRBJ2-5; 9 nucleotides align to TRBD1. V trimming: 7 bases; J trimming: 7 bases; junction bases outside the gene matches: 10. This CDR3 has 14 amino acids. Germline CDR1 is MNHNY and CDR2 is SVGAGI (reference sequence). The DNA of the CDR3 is TGTGCCAGCATGATACAGGGGGCGTTGGGGACCCAGTACTTC. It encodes CASMIQGALGTQYF.

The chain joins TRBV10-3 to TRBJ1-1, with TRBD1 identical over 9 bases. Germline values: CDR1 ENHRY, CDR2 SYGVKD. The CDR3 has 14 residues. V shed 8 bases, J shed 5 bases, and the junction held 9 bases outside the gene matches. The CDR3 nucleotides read TGTGCCATCTCCGGACAGGGGCGGACGACTGAAGCTTTCTTT. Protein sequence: CAISGQGRTTEAFF.

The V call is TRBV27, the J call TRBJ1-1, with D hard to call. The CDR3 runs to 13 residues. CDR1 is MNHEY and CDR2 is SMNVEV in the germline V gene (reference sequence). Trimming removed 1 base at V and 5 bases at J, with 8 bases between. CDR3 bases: TGTGCCAGCAGTTTATTGAGGAAGACTGAAGCTTTCTTT. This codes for CASSLLRKTEAFF.

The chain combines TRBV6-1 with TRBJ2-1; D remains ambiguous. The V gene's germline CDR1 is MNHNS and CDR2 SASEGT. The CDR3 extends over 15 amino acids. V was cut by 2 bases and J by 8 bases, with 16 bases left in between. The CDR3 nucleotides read TGTGCCAGCAGTGAAAAGAGGTCACTCAATTATGAGCAGTTCTTC. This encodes CASSEKRSLNYEQFF.

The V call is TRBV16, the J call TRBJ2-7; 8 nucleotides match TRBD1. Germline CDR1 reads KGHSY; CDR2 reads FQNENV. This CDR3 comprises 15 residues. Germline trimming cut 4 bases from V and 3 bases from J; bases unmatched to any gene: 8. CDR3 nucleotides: TGTGCCAGCAGCCTCGCCGGACAGGGCCTCTACGAGCAGTACTTC. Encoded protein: CASSLAGQGLYEQYF.

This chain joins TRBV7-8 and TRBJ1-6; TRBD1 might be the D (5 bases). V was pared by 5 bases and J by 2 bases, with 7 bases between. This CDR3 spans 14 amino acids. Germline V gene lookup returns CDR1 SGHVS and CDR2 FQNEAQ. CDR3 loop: CASSQQAYNSPLHF. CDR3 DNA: TGTGCCAGCAGCCAACAGGCCTATAATTCACCCCTCCACTTT.

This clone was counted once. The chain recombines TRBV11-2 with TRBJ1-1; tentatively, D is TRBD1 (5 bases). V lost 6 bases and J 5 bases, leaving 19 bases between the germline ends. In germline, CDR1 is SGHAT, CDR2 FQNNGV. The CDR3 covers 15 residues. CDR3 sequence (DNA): TGTGCCAGCAGTCCTTATGCGCAGGGAAGGACTGAAGCTTTCTTT. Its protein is CASSPYAQGRTEAFF.

CDR3 coding DNA: TGCAGCGTTGAAGGGGGGACAGGGCCTGGAAACACCATATATTTT. It is translated as CSVEGGTGPGNTIYF. The gene calls are TRBV29-1 and TRBJ1-3; 9 nucleotides agree with TRBD1. Germline CDR1 reads SQVTM; CDR2 reads ANQGSEA. The CDR3 is 15 amino acids. V dropped 1 base and J dropped 2; count of bases not matched to a gene: 3.